The clone carrying this T cell receptor (beta chain) came up a few times. The sample is drawn from a study of blood T cell repertoires in COVID-19. Whole-study context: The samples span acute and convalescent COVID-19 from the United States, Italy and Spain. Sources were T cells, B-cell-depleted T cells, or PBMCs; the material itself was cDNA or gDNA.

CDR3 size: 15 residues. The germline CDR1 and CDR2 sequences are KGHSH and LQKENI. V lost 5 bases to trimming and J lost 1 base, with 14 bases between them. Original processing methods: Estimated nucleated cell counts came from reference gene primer amplification. Libraries were prepared by immunoSEQ multiplex PCR; TCRdb keeps only in-frame clonotypes and omits some of them. The V and J calls and the clone size are those of that table, but D and trimming were determined from the DNA. This sample yields roughly 100,000 clones, of which about 76% are seen a single time; approximately 40% belongs to the top ten.

Sequencing was performed on peripheral blood. The receptor was derived from a man aged 80 or over with acute or convalescent COVID-19. This rearrangement joins TRBV18 to TRBJ1-1; no firm D call. The CDR3 DNA reads as TGTGCCAGCTCAGATAGATCACTTAGGAACACTGAAGCTTTCTTT. Translating gives CASSDRSLRNTEAFF.